The rows below give T cell receptor beta chains drawn from one sample of a study of graft-versus-host responses after intestinal transplantation. The method was immunoSEQ multiplex PCR; TCRdb's version includes in-frame clones alone and lacks a portion of them. The sample yields around 30,000 clones, 75% to 90% seen once. The material sequenced was PBMCs, taken around 29 days after intestinal transplant. The receptors stem from a human patient who received an intestinal transplant, so some T cells may come from the graft donor. The CDR3 runs from the conserved cysteine through the conserved F or W. D genes are given only for firm matches. Clone size is shown for a subset of rows, as once, few, many or a class of expanded clone.

>-|TRBV28|-|TRBJ1-6
TGTGCCAGCAGTTTATGGAGGGGCTGGAATTCACCCCTCCACTTT
CASSLWRGWNSPLHF
>-|TRBV2|TRBD1|TRBJ2-7
TGTGCCAGCAGACAGGGGGGCTCCTACGAGCAGTACTTC
CASRQGGSYEQYF
>-|TRBV10-2|-|TRBJ1-5
TGCGCCAGCAGTGGCCCAGGGCTCCGAGATCAGCCCCAGCATTTT
CASSGPGLRDQPQHF
>-|TRBV6-5|TRBD2|TRBJ2-2
TGTGCCAGCAGTTACGGGGGGACTAGCTCGGCCGTGGAGCTGTTTTTT
CASSYGGTSSAVELFF
>-|TRBV27|-|TRBJ1-1
TGTGCCAGCAGTCCCTCGGACACTCTGAACACTGAAGCTTTCTTT
CASSPSDTLNTEAFF
>-|TRBV6-5|TRBD1|TRBJ1-5
TGTGCCAGCAGTAAGGGGACAGGGACCAATCAGCCCCAGCATTTT
CASSKGTGTNQPQHF
>-|TRBV7-3|TRBD1|TRBJ1-1
TGTGCCAGCAGCTTAAAGAGACAGGGGCGCCGGGACACTGAAGCTTTCTTT
CASSLKRQGRRDTEAFF
>-|TRBV29-1|-|TRBJ1-1
TGCAGCGTTGAAGAAGGACCTTTGAACACTGAAGCTTTCTTT
CSVEEGPLNTEAFF
>-|TRBV2|-|TRBJ2-3
TGTGCCAGCAGCGTAGGGGCCTTCACAGATACGCAGTATTTT
CASSVGAFTDTQYF
>-|TRBV5-1|-|TRBJ2-2
TGCGCCAGCAGCTCAACCACCGGGGAGCTGTTTTTT
CASSSTTGELFF
>-|TRBV4-3|TRBD2|TRBJ2-7
TGCGCCAGCAGCCAAGTTCTTGCGAGCGGGGCGGAGTACGAGCAGTACTTC
CASSQVLASGAEYEQYF
>-|TRBV5-4|TRBD2|TRBJ2-1
TGTGCCATAGTACAACCAAGCGGGGGGGCGAATAATGAGCAGTTCTTC
CAIVQPSGGANNEQFF
>-|TRBV11-3|TRBD2|TRBJ2-3
TGTGCCAGCAGCTTAGGGCGGGGGGTGACAGATACGCAGTATTTT
CASSLGRGVTDTQYF
>-|TRBV28|-|TRBJ2-1
TGTGCCAGCACCTCGGGTGGCCAGGTCTACAATGAGCAGTTCTTC
CASTSGGQVYNEQFF
>-|TRBV28|TRBD2|TRBJ2-7
TGTGCCAGCAGTTTCCCGGGACTAGCGGGAGGGCAATACGAGCAGTACTTC
CASSFPGLAGGQYEQYF
>-|TRBV30|-|TRBJ2-7
TGTGCCTGGAGTACAGCCCCCTACGAGCAGTACTTC
CAWSTAPYEQYF
>-|TRBV19|-|TRBJ1-1
TGTGCCAGTAGGCCAGGGCGGACTGAAGCTTTCTTT
CASRPGRTEAFF
>-|TRBV4-2|TRBD2|TRBJ2-1
TGTGCCAGCAGCCAAGAGTGGACTAGCGCACACAATGAGCAGTTCTTC
CASSQEWTSAHNEQFF
>-|TRBV9|-|TRBJ1-4
TGTGCCAGCAGCGGATCGGGGACCCAGGGGGAAAAACTGTTTTTT
CASSGSGTQGEKLFF
>-|TRBV28|-|TRBJ2-3
TGTGCCAGCAGTTCGTGGGGGGATGGTACGCAGTATTTT
CASSSWGDGTQYF
>-|TRBV12-5|-|TRBJ2-2
TGTGCTAGTGGTATCTCCCAGGGCGTCGCCGGGGAGCTGTTTTTT
CASGISQGVAGELFF
>-|TRBV4-1|TRBD2|TRBJ2-1
TGCGCCAGCAGCAATCTAGCGGGAGTCCACAATGAGCAGTTCTTC
CASSNLAGVHNEQFF
>few|TRBV6-1|-|TRBJ2-6
TGTGCCAGCAGTGACATCGACTCTGGGGCCAACGTCCTGACTTTC
CASSDIDSGANVLTF
>-|TRBV5-5|TRBD1|TRBJ1-2
TGTGCCAGCAGCATAGGACAGGGGACGGGGGAAGGCTACACCTTC
CASSIGQGTGEGYTF